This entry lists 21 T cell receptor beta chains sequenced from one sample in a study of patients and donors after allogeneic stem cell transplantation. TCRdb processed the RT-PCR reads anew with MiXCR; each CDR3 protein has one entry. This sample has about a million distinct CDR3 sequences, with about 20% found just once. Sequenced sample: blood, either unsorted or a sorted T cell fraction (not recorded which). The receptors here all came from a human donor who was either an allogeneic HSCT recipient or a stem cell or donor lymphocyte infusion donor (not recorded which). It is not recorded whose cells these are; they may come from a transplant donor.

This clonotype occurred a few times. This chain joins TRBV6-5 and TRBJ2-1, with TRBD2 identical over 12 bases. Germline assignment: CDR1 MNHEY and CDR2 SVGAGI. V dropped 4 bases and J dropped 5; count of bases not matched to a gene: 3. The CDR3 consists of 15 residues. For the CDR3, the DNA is TGTGCCAGCAGTTGGCTAGCGGGGGGGGACAATGAGCAGTTCTTC. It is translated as CASSWLAGGDNEQFF.

CDR3: CASSSAGAGENIQYF. Written as DNA, the CDR3 is TGTGCCAGCAGTTCAGCGGGGGCCGGCGAAAACATTCAGTACTTC. The chain links TRBV12-3 or TRBV12-4 to TRBJ2-4; TRBD2 matches at 8 bases. The junction had 7 bases not matched to a gene; V was cut back by 4 bases and J by 5 bases. There are 15 residues in the CDR3.

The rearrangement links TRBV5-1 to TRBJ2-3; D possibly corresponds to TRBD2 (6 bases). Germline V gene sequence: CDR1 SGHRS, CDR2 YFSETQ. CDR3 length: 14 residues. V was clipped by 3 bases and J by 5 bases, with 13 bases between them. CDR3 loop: CASSSLGLLDTQYF. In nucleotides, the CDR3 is TGCGCCAGCAGCTCCCTGGGACTCCTAGATACGCAGTATTTT.

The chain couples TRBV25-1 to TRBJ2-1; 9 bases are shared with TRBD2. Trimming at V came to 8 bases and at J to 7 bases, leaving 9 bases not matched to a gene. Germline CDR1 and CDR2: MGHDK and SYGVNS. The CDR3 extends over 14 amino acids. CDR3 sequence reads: CASRGGATGNEQFF. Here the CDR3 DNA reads TGTGCCAGCCGCGGGGGGGCCACGGGGAATGAGCAGTTCTTC.

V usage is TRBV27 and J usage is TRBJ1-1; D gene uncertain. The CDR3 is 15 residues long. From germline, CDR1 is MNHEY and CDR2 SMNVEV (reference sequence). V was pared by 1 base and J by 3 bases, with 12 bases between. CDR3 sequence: CASSLLRERDTEAFF. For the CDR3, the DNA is TGTGCCAGCAGTTTATTGAGGGAAAGGGACACTGAAGCTTTCTTT.

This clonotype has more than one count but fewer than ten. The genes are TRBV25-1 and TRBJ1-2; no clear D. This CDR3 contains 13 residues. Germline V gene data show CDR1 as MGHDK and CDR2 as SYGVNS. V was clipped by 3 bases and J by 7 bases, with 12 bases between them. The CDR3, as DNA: TGTGCCAGCAGTGACCAGAGGAGGGCTGGCTACACCTTC. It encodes CASSDQRRAGYTF.

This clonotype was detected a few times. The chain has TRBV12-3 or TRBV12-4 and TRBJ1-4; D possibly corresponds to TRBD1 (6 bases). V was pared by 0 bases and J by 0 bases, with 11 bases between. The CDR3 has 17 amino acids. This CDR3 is CASSLAGRQATNEKLFF. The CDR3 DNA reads TGTGCCAGCAGTTTAGCGGGAAGACAGGCAACTAATGAAAAACTGTTTTTT.

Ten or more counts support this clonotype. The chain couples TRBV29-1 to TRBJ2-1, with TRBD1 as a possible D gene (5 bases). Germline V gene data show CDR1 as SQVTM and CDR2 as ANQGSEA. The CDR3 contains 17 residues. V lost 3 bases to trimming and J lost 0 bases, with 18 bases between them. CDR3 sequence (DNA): TGCAGCGTTGACGGTTTGGGGCGGACGAGCTCCTACAATGAGCAGTTCTTC. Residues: CSVDGLGRTSSYNEQFF.

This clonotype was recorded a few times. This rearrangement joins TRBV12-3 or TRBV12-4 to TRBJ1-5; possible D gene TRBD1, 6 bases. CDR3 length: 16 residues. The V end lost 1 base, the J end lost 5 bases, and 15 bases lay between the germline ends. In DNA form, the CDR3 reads TGTGCCAGCAGTTTAGTCCGGGGACATGGTCATCAGCCCCAGCATTTT. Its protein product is CASSLVRGHGHQPQHF.

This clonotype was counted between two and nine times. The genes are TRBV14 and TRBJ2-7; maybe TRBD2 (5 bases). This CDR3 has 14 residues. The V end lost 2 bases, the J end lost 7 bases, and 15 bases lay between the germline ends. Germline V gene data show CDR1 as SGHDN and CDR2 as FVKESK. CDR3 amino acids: CASSQSVGGREQYF. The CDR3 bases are TGTGCCAGCAGCCAATCTGTCGGAGGTAGGGAGCAGTACTTC.

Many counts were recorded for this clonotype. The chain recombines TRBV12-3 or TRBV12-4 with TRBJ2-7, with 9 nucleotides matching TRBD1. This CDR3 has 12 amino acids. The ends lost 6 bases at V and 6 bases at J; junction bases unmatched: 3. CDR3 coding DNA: TGTGCCAGCAGCGACAGGGGGGGCGAGCAGTACTTC. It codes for CASSDRGGEQYF.

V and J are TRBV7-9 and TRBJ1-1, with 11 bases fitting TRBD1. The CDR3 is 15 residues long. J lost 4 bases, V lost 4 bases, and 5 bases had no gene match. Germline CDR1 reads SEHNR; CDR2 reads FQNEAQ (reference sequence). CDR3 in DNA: TGTGCCAGCAGCTGGTCCGGGACAGGGGGCACTGAAGCTTTCTTT. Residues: CASSWSGTGGTEAFF.

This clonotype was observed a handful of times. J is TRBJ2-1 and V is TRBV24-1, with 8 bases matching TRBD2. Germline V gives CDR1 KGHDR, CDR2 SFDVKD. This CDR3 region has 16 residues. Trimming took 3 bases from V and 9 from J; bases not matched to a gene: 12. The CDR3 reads CATSDPQGTRVAEQFF. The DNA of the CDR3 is TGTGCCACCAGTGATCCGCAGGGGACTAGGGTGGCTGAGCAGTTCTTC.

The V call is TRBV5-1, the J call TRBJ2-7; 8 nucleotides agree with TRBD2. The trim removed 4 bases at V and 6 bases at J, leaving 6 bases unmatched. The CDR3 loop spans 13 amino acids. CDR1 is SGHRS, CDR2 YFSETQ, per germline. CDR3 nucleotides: TGCGCCAGCAGCAGCGGGAGCACTCGCGAGCAGTACTTC. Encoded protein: CASSSGSTREQYF.

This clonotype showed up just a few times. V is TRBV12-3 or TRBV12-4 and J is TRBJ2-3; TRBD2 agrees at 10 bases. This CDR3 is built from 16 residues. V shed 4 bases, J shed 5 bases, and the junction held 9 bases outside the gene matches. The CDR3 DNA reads TGTGCCAGCAGTTCTCGGGCTAGCGGGAGTGGAGATACGCAGTATTTT. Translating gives CASSSRASGSGDTQYF.

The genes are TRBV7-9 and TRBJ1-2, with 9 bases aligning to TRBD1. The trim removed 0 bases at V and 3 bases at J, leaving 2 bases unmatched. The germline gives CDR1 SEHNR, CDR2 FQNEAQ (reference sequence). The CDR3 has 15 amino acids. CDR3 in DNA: TGTGCCAGCAGCTTAGCGGGACAGGGAGACTATGGCTACACCTTC. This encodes CASSLAGQGDYGYTF.

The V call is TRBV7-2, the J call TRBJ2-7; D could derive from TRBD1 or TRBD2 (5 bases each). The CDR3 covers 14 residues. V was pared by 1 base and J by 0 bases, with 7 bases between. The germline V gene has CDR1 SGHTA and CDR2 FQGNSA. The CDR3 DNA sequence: TGTGCCAGCAGCTTAGGGGACGACTCCTACGAGCAGTACTTC. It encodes CASSLGDDSYEQYF.

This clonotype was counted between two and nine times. The CDR3 nucleotides are TGTGCCAGCAAAGAAGGGGGAGGGGTAGGGAAAGAGACCCAGTACTTC. Translation: CASKEGGGVGKETQYF. The V gene is TRBV27, the J gene TRBJ2-5, with a tentative D call TRBD2 (7 bases). There are 16 residues in the CDR3. In germline, CDR1 is MNHEY, CDR2 SMNVEV (reference sequence). Trimming removed 7 bases at V and 3 bases at J, with 21 bases between.

The CDR3 sequence: CATSDPGTYYGYTF. The CDR3 coding sequence is TGTGCCACCAGTGACCCTGGGACATACTATGGCTACACCTTC. V is TRBV24-1 and J is TRBJ1-2; TRBD1 is a possible D gene (6 bases). Germline V gene sequence: CDR1 KGHDR, CDR2 SFDVKD. The CDR3 sequence is 14 residues long. Trimming removed 4 bases at V and 3 bases at J, with 11 bases between.

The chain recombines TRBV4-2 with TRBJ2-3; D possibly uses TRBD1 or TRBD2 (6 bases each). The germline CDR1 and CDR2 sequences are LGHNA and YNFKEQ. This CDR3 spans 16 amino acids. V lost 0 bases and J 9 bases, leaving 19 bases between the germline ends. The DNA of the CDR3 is TGTGCCAGCAGCCAAGATCCCGGGGGCTCTGGAGCGACGCAGTATTTT. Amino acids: CASSQDPGGSGATQYF.

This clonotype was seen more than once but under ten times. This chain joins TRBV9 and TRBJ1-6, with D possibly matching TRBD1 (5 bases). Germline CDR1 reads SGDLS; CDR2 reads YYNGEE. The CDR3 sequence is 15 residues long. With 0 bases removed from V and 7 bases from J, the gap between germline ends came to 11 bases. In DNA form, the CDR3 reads TGTGCCAGCAGCGTAGGATGGGACCCAAATTCACCCCTCCACTTT. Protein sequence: CASSVGWDPNSPLHF.